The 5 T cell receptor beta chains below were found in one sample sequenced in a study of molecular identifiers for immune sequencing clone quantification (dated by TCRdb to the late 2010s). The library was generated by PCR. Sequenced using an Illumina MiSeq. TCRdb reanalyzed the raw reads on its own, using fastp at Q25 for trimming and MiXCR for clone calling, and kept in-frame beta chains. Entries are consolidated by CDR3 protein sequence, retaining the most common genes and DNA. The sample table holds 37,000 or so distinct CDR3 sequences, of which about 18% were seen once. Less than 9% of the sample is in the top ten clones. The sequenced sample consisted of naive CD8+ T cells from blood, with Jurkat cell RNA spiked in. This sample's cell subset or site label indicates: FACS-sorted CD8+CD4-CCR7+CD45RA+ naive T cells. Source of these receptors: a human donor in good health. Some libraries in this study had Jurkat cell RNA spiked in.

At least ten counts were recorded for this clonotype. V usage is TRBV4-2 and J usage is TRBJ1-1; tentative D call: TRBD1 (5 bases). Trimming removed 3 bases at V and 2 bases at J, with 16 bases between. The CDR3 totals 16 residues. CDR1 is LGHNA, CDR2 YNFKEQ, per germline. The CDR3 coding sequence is TGTGCCAGCAGCCACAACCTGGGGGGGGGTAACACTGAAGCTTTCTTT. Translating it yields CASSHNLGGGNTEAFF.

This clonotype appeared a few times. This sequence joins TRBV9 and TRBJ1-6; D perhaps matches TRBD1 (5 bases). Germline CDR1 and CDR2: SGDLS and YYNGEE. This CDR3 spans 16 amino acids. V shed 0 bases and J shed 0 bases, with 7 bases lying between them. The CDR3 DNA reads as TGTGCCAGCAGCGTAGGGGACTACTCCTATAATTCACCCCTCCACTTT. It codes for CASSVGDYSYNSPLHF.

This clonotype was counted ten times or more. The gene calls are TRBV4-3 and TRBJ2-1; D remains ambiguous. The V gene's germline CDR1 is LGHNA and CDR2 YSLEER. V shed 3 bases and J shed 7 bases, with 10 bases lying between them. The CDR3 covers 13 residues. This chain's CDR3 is CASSHRWGNEQFF. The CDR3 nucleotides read TGCGCCAGCAGCCACCGGTGGGGTAATGAGCAGTTCTTC.

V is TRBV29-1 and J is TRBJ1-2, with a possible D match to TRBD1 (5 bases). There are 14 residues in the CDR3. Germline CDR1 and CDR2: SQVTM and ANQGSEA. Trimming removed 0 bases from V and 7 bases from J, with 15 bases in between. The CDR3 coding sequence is TGCAGCGTTGAAGATCTTCAGGGTTCGGGTGGCTACACCTTC. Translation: CSVEDLQGSGGYTF. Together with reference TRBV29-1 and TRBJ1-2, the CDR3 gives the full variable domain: SAVISQKPSRDICQRGTSLTIQCQVDSQVTMMFWYRQQPGQSLTLIATANQGSEATYESGFVIDKFPISRPNLTFSTLTVSNMSPEDSSIYLCSVEDLQGSGGYTFGSGTRLTVV.

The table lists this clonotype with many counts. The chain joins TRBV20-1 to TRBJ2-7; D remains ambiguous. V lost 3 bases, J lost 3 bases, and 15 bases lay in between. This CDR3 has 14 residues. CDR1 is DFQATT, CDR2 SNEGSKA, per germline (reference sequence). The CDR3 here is CSARSSTSIYEQYF. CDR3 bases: TGCAGTGCTAGGTCGTCCACCTCCATCTACGAGCAGTACTTC.